The 26 T cell receptor beta chains below were found in one sample sequenced in a study of T cell responses to AZD1222 COVID-19 vaccine. Only in-frame clones appear in the TCRdb table, and some are missing; sequencing was by immunoSEQ multiplex PCR. The table records approximately 100,000 clones, roughly 91% of them present only once. Here the sequenced sample was peripheral blood, taken 28 days after the second AZD1222 dose. Receptor source: an adult who received the AZD1222 COVID-19 vaccine.

Worth noting for this clone: The junction departs from the called germline gene at one end, perhaps through a read error. This sequence joins TRBV2 and TRBJ2-7, with 8 positions matching TRBD1. CDR1 is SNHLY and CDR2 is FYNNEI in the germline V gene. The CDR3 length is 11 residues. The CDR3 DNA sequence: TGTGCCAGCAGTGAGGCAGGGGGCGATTTCTTC. Its translation is CASSEAGGDFF.

The J gene is TRBJ2-3, the V gene TRBV6-5, with D possibly being TRBD2 (6 bases). This CDR3 contains 15 residues. Germline lookup yields CDR1 MNHEY and CDR2 SVGAGI. V lost 7 bases to trimming and J lost 6 bases, with 20 bases between them. CDR3 amino acids: CASTPQGGALDTQYF. CDR3 DNA sequence: TGTGCCAGCACCCCGCAGGGAGGAGCCCTGGATACGCAGTATTTT.

This rearrangement joins TRBV3-1 (or the pseudogene TRBV3-2) to TRBJ2-7; perhaps D is TRBD1 or TRBD2 (5 bases each). Looked up from germline, CDR1 is LGHDT and CDR2 is YNNKEL (reference sequence). The V end was cut by 5 bases, the J end by 2 bases, with 13 bases between. The CDR3 consists of 14 residues. As DNA, the CDR3 is TGTGCCAGCAGCGATACGGGACGGGCCTACGAGCAGTACTTC. Its protein is CASSDTGRAYEQYF.

The genes are TRBV30 and TRBJ2-1; either TRBD1 or TRBD2 may supply D (6 bases each). The length of the CDR3 is 14 residues. The germline V gene has CDR1 GTSNPN and CDR2 SVGIG (reference sequence). V lost 4 bases and J 4 bases, leaving 14 bases between the germline ends. Written as DNA, the CDR3 is TGTGCCTGGAAGGAGGGGGGCGGATACAATGAGCAGTTCTTC. Translating it yields CAWKEGGGYNEQFF.

V and J are TRBV27 and TRBJ2-7, with D possibly matching TRBD1 (5 bases). This CDR3 comprises 15 residues. Per the germline V gene, CDR1 is MNHEY and CDR2 is SMNVEV (reference sequence). V lost 3 bases, J lost 3 bases, and 15 bases lay in between. The CDR3 coding sequence is TGTGCCAGCAGTTTCCTGGGGCAGGGCCACTACGAGCAGTACTTC. Amino acid sequence: CASSFLGQGHYEQYF.

This clone occurred a few times. This chain connects TRBV5-1 to TRBJ2-2; D gene unclear. Germline assignment: CDR1 SGHRS and CDR2 YFSETQ. The CDR3 extends over 15 amino acids. Deletions cut 3 bases from V and 5 bases from J, with 14 bases between. The CDR3 region is CASSSTDAVTGELFF. Here the CDR3 DNA reads TGCGCCAGCAGCTCGACCGACGCGGTAACCGGGGAGCTGTTTTTT. The full variable domain, completed using reference TRBV5-1 and TRBJ2-2, is KAGVTQTPRYLIKTRGQQVTLSCSPISGHRSVSWYQQTPGQGLQFLFEYFSETQRNKGNFPGRFSGRQFSNSRSEMNVSTLELGDSALYLCASSSTDAVTGELFFGEGSRLTVL.

The V and J genes are TRBV2 and TRBJ1-2; perhaps TRBD1 as D (5 bases). CDR3 length equals 15 residues. Germline V gene lookup returns CDR1 SNHLY and CDR2 FYNNEI. Trimming cost V 3 bases and J 4 bases, with 15 bases left between them. The CDR3 reads CASSEDRGQFYGYTF. The CDR3 coding sequence is TGTGCCAGCAGTGAGGATCGGGGCCAGTTCTATGGCTACACCTTC.

This clone turned up a few times. The chain carries TRBV2 and TRBJ1-5, with a weak D call TRBD1 (5 bases). The CDR3 is 14 residues long. Trimming shortened V by 4 bases and J by 6 bases, and 13 bases separated the two germline ends. Germline values: CDR1 SNHLY, CDR2 FYNNEI. CDR3 DNA sequence: TGTGCCAGCAGTGCGGGGGGGACGCCTCAGCCCCAGCATTTT. Translated, it gives CASSAGGTPQPQHF.

V gene TRBV19 combines with J gene TRBJ2-2, with D tentatively TRBD1 (5 bases). CDR1 and CDR2 from the germline V gene are LNHDA and SQIVND (reference sequence). The CDR3 is made up of 14 amino acids. The V and J ends lost 3 bases and 5 bases respectively, with 10 bases between them. CDR3 sequence (DNA): TGTGCCAGTAGTATTGGGGCATTAACCGGGGAGCTGTTTTTT. This codes for CASSIGALTGELFF.

This clone is a singleton in its sample. For the CDR3, the DNA is TGTGCCAGCTCCCGACAGGATCCCTATGGCTACACCTTC. It is translated as CASSRQDPYGYTF. The rearrangement joins TRBV18 to TRBJ1-2; weak D call: TRBD1 (6 bases). The V end was cut by 6 bases, the J end by 4 bases, with 12 bases between. Germline V gene data show CDR1 as KGHSH and CDR2 as LQKENI. The CDR3 has 13 residues.

The rearrangement uses TRBV4-1 and TRBJ1-2; unclear D gene. There are 16 residues in the CDR3. Germline loops: CDR1 MGHRA, CDR2 YSYEKL. V was cut by 0 bases and J by 0 bases, with 11 bases left in between. CDR3 coding DNA: TGCGCCAGCAGCCAAGATGATAGGGCAGCTAACTATGGCTACACCTTC. It translates to CASSQDDRAANYGYTF.

The chain couples TRBV7-9 to TRBJ1-2, with 7 bases identical to TRBD1. CDR1 and CDR2 from the germline V gene are SEHNR and FQNEAQ (reference sequence). Germline trimming cut 3 bases from V and 2 bases from J; bases unmatched to any gene: 6. CDR3 size: 15 residues. The chain's CDR3 is CASSLSGQENYGYTF. Here the CDR3 DNA reads TGTGCCAGCAGCTTGTCAGGACAGGAGAACTATGGCTACACCTTC.

The gene calls are TRBV5-1 and TRBJ1-2; no firm D call. Germline assignment: CDR1 SGHRS and CDR2 YFSETQ. This CDR3 has 13 residues. Trimming cost V 4 bases and J 7 bases, with 14 bases left between them. In DNA, the CDR3 is TGCGCCAGCAGCGCCCAGGAACAAAGTGGCTACACCTTC. Translated, it gives CASSAQEQSGYTF.

This clone was counted once. V gene TRBV3-1 (or the pseudogene TRBV3-2) combines with J gene TRBJ1-4; D is perhaps TRBD1 (6 bases). CDR1 and CDR2 from the germline V gene are LGHDT and YNNKEL (reference sequence). V lost 8 bases and J lost 4, with 11 bases in between. There are 13 residues in the CDR3. CDR3 sequence: CASGGRVNEKLFF. The CDR3 DNA reads as TGTGCCAGCGGGGGCAGGGTTAATGAAAAACTGTTTTTT.

This chain links TRBV30 with TRBJ1-1, with 8 bases matching TRBD1. This CDR3 is 15 amino acids long. Germline CDR1 is GTSNPN and CDR2 is SVGIG (reference sequence). The V segment lost 2 bases and the J segment 6 bases; nucleotides outside the gene matches: 11. This chain's CDR3 is CAWSTRQGKNPEAFF. The CDR3 DNA reads as TGTGCCTGGAGTACCCGACAGGGGAAAAATCCTGAAGCTTTCTTT. Supplemented by reference TRBV30 and TRBJ1-1, the full variable domain reads SQTIHQWPATLVQPVGSPLSLECTVEGTSNPNLYWYRQAAGRGLQLLFYSVGIGQISSEVPQNLSASRPQDRQFILSSKKLLLSDSGFYLCAWSTRQGKNPEAFFGQGTRLTVV.

Here the CDR3 DNA reads TGTGCCAGCAGCTTAGCCCCCCGGGGGTACGAAGCTTTCTTT. Translating gives CASSLAPRGYEAFF. This rearrangement joins TRBV11-3 to TRBJ1-1, with D possibly matching TRBD1 (5 bases). Germline V gene sequence: CDR1 SGHNT, CDR2 YENEEA. CDR3 length: 14 residues. The V end was cut by 1 base, the J end by 8 bases, with 14 bases between.

The chain links TRBV5-1 to TRBJ1-6, with a weak D call TRBD1 (6 bases). Germline CDR1 SGHRS, CDR2 YFSETQ. Trimming left V 0 bases short and J 6 bases short, with 13 bases between. CDR3 length equals 16 residues. DNA of the CDR3: TGCGCCAGCAGCTTGGGGCAGGGGACGGGTAATTCACCCCTCCACTTT. Its translation is CASSLGQGTGNSPLHF. The variable domain in full, with the rest retrieved from reference TRBV5-1 and TRBJ1-6, is KAGVTQTPRYLIKTRGQQVTLSCSPISGHRSVSWYQQTPGQGLQFLFEYFSETQRNKGNFPGRFSGRQFSNSRSEMNVSTLELGDSALYLCASSLGQGTGNSPLHFGNGTRLTVT.

This sequence joins TRBV3-1 (or the pseudogene TRBV3-2) and TRBJ2-5, with D maybe TRBD1 (5 bases). Germline loops: CDR1 LGHDT, CDR2 YNNKEL (reference sequence). Between the trimmed V and J ends, which lost 1 base and 1 base, there was a span of 16 bases. The CDR3 spans 17 residues. The CDR3 nucleotides read TGTGCCAGCAGCCAAGCGCCCGGACAAGTTTCCCAAGAGACCCAGTACTTC. This codes for CASSQAPGQVSQETQYF.

The chain couples TRBV30 to TRBJ1-6, with D uncertain. The CDR3 is 12 amino acids. V was shortened by 4 bases and J by 12 bases, with 13 bases between the two germline ends. The germline CDR1 and CDR2 sequences are GTSNPN and SVGIG (reference sequence). The CDR3 protein is CAWKAGGVPLHF. DNA of the CDR3: TGTGCCTGGAAGGCCGGCGGAGTACCCCTCCACTTT.

J is TRBJ1-6 and V is TRBV5-6; 10 bases are a match to TRBD1. Unmatched junction bases numbered 5, after V lost 4 bases and J lost 7 bases. The CDR3 covers 15 residues. The germline gives CDR1 SGHDT, CDR2 YYEEEE. The CDR3 reads CASSVPGQGNSPLHF. The CDR3 nucleotides read TGTGCCAGCAGCGTCCCGGGACAGGGGAATTCACCCCTCCACTTT.

The chain employs TRBV6-5 and TRBJ2-2; possible D gene TRBD2, 5 bases. Germline loops: CDR1 MNHEY, CDR2 SVGAGI. CDR3 length equals 12 residues. V dropped 2 bases and J dropped 8 bases, with 6 bases sitting between them. The CDR3 loop reads CASSYPGGELFF. The CDR3 region has the DNA TGTGCCAGCAGTTACCCGGGGGGGGAGCTGTTTTTT.

V and J are TRBV3-1 (or the pseudogene TRBV3-2) and TRBJ2-7; D might be TRBD1 or TRBD2, each matching 6 bases. Germline V lookup: CDR1 LGHDT, CDR2 YNNKEL (reference sequence). This CDR3 is 14 amino acids long. V was trimmed by 4 bases and J by 8 bases, leaving 18 bases between them. The CDR3 DNA reads TGTGCCAGCAGCCCCACCAATCGGGGGCCCCAGCAGTACTTC. Protein product: CASSPTNRGPQQYF.

The rearrangement links TRBV6-6 to TRBJ1-2; no clear D gene. Trimming pared 7 bases from V and 0 bases from J, leaving 15 bases between. Germline V gene data show CDR1 as MNHNY and CDR2 as SVGAGI (reference sequence). The CDR3 has 15 amino acids. This CDR3 is CASTHEGSANYGYTF. CDR3 bases: TGTGCCAGCACCCACGAGGGCAGCGCTAACTATGGCTACACCTTC.

With respect to this clone: This sample also contains other DNA sequences that code for the same CDR3. The rearrangement links TRBV5-1 to TRBJ2-5; D remains unclear. The CDR3 is 12 amino acids. The germline V gene has CDR1 SGHRS and CDR2 YFSETQ. Trimming shortened V by 0 bases and J by 5 bases, and 5 bases separated the two germline ends. CDR3 amino acids: CASSLGWETQYF. CDR3 nucleotides: TGCGCCAGCAGCTTGGGGTGGGAGACCCAGTACTTC.

This clone occurred once. This sequence joins TRBV6-1 and TRBJ2-1; TRBD2 aligns across 8 bases. V was pared by 4 bases and J by 3 bases, with 11 bases of the junction left unmatched. Germline loops: CDR1 MNHNS, CDR2 SASEGT. The CDR3 spans 17 residues. CDR3 protein: CASSAQTSDTNYNEQFF. The CDR3 nucleotides are TGTGCCAGCAGTGCTCAGACTAGCGATACGAACTACAATGAGCAGTTCTTC.

V usage is TRBV18 and J usage is TRBJ1-2, with a tentative D call TRBD1 (6 bases). Germline V CDR1 and CDR2: KGHSH, LQKENI. There are 15 residues in the CDR3. V shed 1 base and J shed 4 bases, with 13 bases lying between them. The DNA of the CDR3 is TGTGCCAGCTCACCACAGGGGGGGCAAGTCTATGGCTACACCTTC. It is translated as CASSPQGGQVYGYTF.